This TCR beta chain was sequenced in a study of blood T cells in healthy people across ages. Study-level findings and limits: No conclusive comparison of naive versus antigen-experienced cells was possible with unsorted PBMCs. Across samples, TCR beta diversity tracked strongly with naive T cell percentage.

On this clonotype itself: Its antigen is not known.

The authors drew 7.5 to 10 milliliters of peripheral blood from each donor. Germline CDR1 DFQATT, CDR2 SNEGSKA (reference sequence). With V trimmed by 6 bases and J by 6 bases, 8 bases remained unmatched. CDR3 length: 14 residues. Sample-barcoded 5' priming and a J-beta primer mix drove a second PCR of about 7 to 12 cycles. Tags on each cDNA molecule came from a template-switch adaptor with 12 random nucleotides. A single record per CDR3 protein comes from TCRdb applying MiXCR to the 5' RACE reads. The data show around 900,000 distinct CDR3 sequences, roughly half seen once. The sequenced material came from blood. The chain employs TRBV20-1 and TRBJ2-2; TRBD2 matches 9 bases. The clonotype comes from a woman aged 60-70 years in good health. The CDR3 sequence: CSAQTSGLPGELFF. DNA for the CDR3: TGCAGTGCCCAGACTAGCGGCTTGCCCGGGGAGCTGTTTTTT.